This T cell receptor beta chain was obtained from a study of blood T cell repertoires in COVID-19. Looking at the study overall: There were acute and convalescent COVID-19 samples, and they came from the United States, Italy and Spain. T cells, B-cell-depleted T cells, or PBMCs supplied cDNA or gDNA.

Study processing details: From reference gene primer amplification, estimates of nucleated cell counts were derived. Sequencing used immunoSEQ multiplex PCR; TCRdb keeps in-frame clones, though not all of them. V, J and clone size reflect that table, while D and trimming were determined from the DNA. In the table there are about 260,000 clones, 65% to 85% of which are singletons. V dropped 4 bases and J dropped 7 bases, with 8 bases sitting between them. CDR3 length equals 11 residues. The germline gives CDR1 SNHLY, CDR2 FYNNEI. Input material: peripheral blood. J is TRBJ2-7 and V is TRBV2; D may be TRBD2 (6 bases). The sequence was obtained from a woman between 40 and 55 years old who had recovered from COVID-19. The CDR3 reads CASSVEGEQYF. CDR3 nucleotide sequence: TGTGCCAGCAGTGTGGAGGGTGAGCAGTACTTC.